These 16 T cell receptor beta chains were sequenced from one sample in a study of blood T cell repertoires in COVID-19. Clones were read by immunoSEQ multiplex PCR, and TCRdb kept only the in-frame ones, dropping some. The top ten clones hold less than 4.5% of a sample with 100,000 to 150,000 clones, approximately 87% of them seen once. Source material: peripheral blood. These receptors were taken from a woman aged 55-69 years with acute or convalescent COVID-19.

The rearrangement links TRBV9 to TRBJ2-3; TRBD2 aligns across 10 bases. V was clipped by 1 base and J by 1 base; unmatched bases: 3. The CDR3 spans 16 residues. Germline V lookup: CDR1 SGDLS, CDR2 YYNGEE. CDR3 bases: TGTGCCAGCAGCGTAATAGCGGGAGGCGGCACAGATACGCAGTATTTT. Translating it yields CASSVIAGGGTDTQYF.

CDR3 region: CASSSNRVGQPQHF. DNA of the CDR3: TGTGCCAGCAGTTCCAACAGGGTTGGGCAGCCCCAGCATTTT. The V gene is TRBV27, the J gene TRBJ1-5, with D perhaps TRBD1 (6 bases). Germline lookup yields CDR1 MNHEY and CDR2 SMNVEV (reference sequence). The V end lost 4 bases, the J end lost 7 bases, and 14 bases lay between the germline ends. The length of the CDR3 is 14 residues.

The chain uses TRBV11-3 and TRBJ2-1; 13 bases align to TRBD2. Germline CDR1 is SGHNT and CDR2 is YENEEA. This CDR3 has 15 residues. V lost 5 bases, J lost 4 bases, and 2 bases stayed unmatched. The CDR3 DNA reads TGTGCCAGCAGCCCGGGACTAGCGGGATACAATGAGCAGTTCTTC. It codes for CASSPGLAGYNEQFF.

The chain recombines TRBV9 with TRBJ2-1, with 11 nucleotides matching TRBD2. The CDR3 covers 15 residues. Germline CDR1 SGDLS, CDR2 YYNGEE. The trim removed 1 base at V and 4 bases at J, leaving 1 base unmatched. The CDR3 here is CASSVRTSGYNEQFF. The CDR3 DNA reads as TGTGCCAGCAGCGTAAGGACTAGCGGGTACAATGAGCAGTTCTTC.

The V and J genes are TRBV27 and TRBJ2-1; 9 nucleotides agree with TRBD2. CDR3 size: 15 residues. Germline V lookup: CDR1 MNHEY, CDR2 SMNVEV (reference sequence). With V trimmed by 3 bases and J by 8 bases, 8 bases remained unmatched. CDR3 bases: TGTGCCAGCAGTTTGACTAGCGGAGTGACGGATGAGCAGTTCTTC. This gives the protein CASSLTSGVTDEQFF.

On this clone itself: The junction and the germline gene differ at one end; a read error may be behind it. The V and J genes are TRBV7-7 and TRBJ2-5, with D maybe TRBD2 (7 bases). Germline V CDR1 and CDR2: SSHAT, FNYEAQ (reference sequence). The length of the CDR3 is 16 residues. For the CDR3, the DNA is TGTGCTAGCAGCCAAGATGGGGGCGGGAGCGGGGAGACCCAGTACTTC. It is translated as CASSQDGGGSGETQYF.

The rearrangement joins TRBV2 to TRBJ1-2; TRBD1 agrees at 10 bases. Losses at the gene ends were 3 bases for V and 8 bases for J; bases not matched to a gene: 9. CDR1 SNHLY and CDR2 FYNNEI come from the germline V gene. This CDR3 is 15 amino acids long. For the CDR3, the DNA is TGTGCCAGCAGTGAGGAAGGACAGGGGGTTTTGGGCTACACCTTC. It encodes CASSEEGQGVLGYTF.

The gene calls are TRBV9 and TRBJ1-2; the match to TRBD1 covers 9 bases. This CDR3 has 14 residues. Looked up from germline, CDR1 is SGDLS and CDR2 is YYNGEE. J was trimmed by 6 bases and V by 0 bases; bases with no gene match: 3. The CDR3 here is CASSVEGTGHGYTF. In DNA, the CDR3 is TGTGCCAGCAGCGTAGAAGGGACAGGGCATGGCTACACCTTC.

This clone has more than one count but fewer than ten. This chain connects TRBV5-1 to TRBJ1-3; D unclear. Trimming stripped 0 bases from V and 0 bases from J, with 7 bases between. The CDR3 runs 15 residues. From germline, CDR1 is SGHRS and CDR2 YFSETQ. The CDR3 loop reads CASSLESRSGNTIYF. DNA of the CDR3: TGCGCCAGCAGCTTGGAGAGTCGCTCTGGAAACACCATATATTTT.

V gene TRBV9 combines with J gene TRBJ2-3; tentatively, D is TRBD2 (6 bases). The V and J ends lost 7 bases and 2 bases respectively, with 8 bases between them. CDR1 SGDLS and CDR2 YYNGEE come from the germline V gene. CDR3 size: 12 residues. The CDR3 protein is CASSSVTDTQYF. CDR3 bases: TGTGCCAGCTCTAGCGTCACAGATACGCAGTATTTT. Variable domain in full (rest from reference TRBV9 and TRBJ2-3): DSGVTQTPKHLITATGQRVTLRCSPRSGDLSVYWYQQSLDQGLQFLIQYYNGEERAKGNILERFSAQQFPDLHSELNLSSLELGDSALYFCASSSVTDTQYFGPGTRLTVL.

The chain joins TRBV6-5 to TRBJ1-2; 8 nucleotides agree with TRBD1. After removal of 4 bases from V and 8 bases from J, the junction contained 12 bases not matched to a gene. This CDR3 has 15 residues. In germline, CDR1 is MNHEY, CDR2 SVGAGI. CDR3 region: CASSSPGRGQGGYTF. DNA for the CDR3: TGTGCCAGCAGTTCCCCCGGCAGGGGGCAGGGGGGCTACACCTTC.

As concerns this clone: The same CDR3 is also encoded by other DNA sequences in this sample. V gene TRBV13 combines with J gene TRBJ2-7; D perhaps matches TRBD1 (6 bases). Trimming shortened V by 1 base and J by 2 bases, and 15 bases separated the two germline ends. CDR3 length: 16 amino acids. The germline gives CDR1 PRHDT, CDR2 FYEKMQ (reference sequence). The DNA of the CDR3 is TGTGCCAGCAGCTTAGAGCGAGGACAGCAGCCCTACGAGCAGTACTTC. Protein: CASSLERGQQPYEQYF.

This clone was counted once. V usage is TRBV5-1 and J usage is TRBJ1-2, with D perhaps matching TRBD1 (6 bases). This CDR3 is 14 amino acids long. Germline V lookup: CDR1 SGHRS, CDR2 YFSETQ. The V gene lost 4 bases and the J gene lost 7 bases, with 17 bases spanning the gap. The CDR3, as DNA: TGCGCCAGCAGCAGGGACACCGCTTCTGGTGGCTACACCTTC. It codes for CASSRDTASGGYTF.

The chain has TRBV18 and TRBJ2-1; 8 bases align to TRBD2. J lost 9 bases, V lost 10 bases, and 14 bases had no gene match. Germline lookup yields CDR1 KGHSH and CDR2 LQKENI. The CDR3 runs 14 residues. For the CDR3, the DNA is TGTGCCACCTCCTGGCGGGAGGTCCTCAGTGAGCAGTTCTTC. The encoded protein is CATSWREVLSEQFF.

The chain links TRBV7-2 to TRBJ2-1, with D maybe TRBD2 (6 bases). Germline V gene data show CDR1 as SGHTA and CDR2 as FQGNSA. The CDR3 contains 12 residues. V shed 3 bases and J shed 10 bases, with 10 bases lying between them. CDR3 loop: CASSFGRTEQFF. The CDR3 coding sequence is TGTGCCAGCAGCTTCGGGAGAACCGAGCAGTTCTTC.

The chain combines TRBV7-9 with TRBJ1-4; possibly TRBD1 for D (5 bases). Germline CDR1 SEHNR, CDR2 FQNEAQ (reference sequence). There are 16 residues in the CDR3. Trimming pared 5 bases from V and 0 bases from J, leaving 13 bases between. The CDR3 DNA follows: TGTGCCAGCAGCGGCGGGACTGATGCAACTAATGAAAAACTGTTTTTT. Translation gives CASSGGTDATNEKLFF. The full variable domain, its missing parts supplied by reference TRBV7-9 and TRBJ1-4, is DTGVSQNPRHKITKRGQNVTFRCDPISEHNRLYWYRQTLGQGPEFLTYFQNEAQLEKSRLLSDRFSAERPKGSFSTLEIQRTEQGDSAMYLCASSGGTDATNEKLFFGSGTQLSVL.